This TCR beta chain was documented in a study of response to subunit inactivated influenza vaccine. This CDR3 is built from 15 residues. The ends were cut back, 1 base at V and 4 bases at J, with 12 bases in the middle. The germline CDR1 and CDR2 sequences are SGHRS and YFSETQ. TCRdb re-called the RT-PCR reads with MiXCR, one entry per CDR3 protein. The sample has some 600,000 distinct CDR3 sequences; about 15% are singletons. With respect to this clonotype: Antigen unknown.

Study findings and constraints: Few additional T cells are recruited per seasonal influenza vaccination, authors suggested.

The J gene is TRBJ2-1, the V gene TRBV5-1, with D perhaps TRBD2 (7 bases). This specimen consisted of PBMCs from blood, obtained around 15 days before vaccination. The source is a man aged 50-60 years who received an inactivated influenza vaccine. Here the CDR3 reads CASSLTGGHYNEQFF. In nucleotides, the CDR3 is TGCGCCAGCAGCTTGACGGGGGGCCATTACAATGAGCAGTTCTTC.